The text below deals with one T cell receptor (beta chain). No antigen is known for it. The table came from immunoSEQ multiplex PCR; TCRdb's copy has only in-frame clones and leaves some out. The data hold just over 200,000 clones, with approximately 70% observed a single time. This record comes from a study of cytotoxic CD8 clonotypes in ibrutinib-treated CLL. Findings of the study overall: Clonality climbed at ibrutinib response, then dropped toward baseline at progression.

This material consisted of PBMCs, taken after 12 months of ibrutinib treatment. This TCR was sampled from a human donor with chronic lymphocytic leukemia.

This CDR3 reads CASSYLEGTEAFF. The CDR3 coding sequence is TGTGCCAGCAGTTACTTGGAGGGAACTGAAGCTTTCTTT. The chain has TRBV6-5 and TRBJ1-1; D unresolved. V lost 1 base to trimming and J lost 5 bases, with 8 bases between them. Germline lookup yields CDR1 MNHEY and CDR2 SVGAGI. The CDR3 extends over 13 amino acids.